Listed here are 32 T cell receptor beta chains from one sample, sequenced in a study of shared clonotypes between healthy human individuals. Sequenced by immunoSEQ multiplex PCR; TCRdb stores in-frame clones only, minus some. The data contain nearly 500,000 clones, over 60% of them seen just once; the ten biggest clones take up 10% to 15%. What was sequenced was PBMCs. The receptors come from a woman aged 35 to 49 in good health. Some clones in this sample may be carry-over from other donors' samples.

This clone was seen a handful of times. This chain connects TRBV7-2 to TRBJ2-3, with 15 nucleotides matching TRBD2. The junction had 7 bases not matched to a gene; V was cut back by 1 base and J by 5 bases. There are 18 residues in the CDR3. Germline CDR1 is SGHTA and CDR2 is FQGNSA. In nucleotides, the CDR3 is TGTGCCAGCAGCTTAGGTCGGGGACTAGCGGGAGGTAAAGATACGCAGTATTTT. It specifies CASSLGRGLAGGKDTQYF.

This clone was counted once. The genes are TRBV9 and TRBJ2-3; no definite D call. V was clipped by 2 bases and J by 2 bases, with 9 bases between them. The CDR3 totals 14 residues. Germline V gene sequence: CDR1 SGDLS, CDR2 YYNGEE. CDR3 loop: CASSVGPATDTQYF. The CDR3 bases are TGTGCCAGCAGCGTTGGACCTGCCACAGATACGCAGTATTTT.

This rearrangement joins TRBV7-8 to TRBJ1-1, with D possibly matching TRBD1 (5 bases). The germline gives CDR1 SGHVS, CDR2 FQNEAQ. CDR3 length: 14 residues. V was clipped by 2 bases and J by 1 base, with 8 bases between them. CDR3 sequence: CASSLLRENTEAFF. As DNA, the CDR3 is TGTGCCAGCAGCTTACTCAGGGAGAACACTGAAGCTTTCTTT.

The gene calls are TRBV5-5 and TRBJ2-1; 7 nucleotides line up with TRBD1. This CDR3 is built from 14 residues. The trim removed 4 bases at V and 6 bases at J, leaving 7 bases unmatched. Looked up from germline, CDR1 is SGHKS and CDR2 is YYEKEE (reference sequence). The CDR3, as DNA: TGTGCCAGCAGCCCGAGGACAGGTGGCAATGAGCAGTTCTTC. It translates to CASSPRTGGNEQFF.

J is TRBJ2-7 and V is TRBV29-1; D may be TRBD1 or TRBD2 (5 bases each). The CDR3 spans 13 residues. Germline V gives CDR1 SQVTM, CDR2 ANQGSEA. The V and J ends lost 4 bases and 2 bases respectively, with 12 bases between them. Here the CDR3 DNA reads TGCAGCGTTGTTGGGGACGGGACCTACGAGCAGTACTTC. Its translation: CSVVGDGTYEQYF.

The CDR3 nucleotides read TGTGCCAGTAGTATTGTCCAGATCCAGGGCACTGAAGCTTTCTTT. It codes for CASSIVQIQGTEAFF. The rearrangement links TRBV19 to TRBJ1-1; TRBD1 might be the D (5 bases). This CDR3 is 15 amino acids long. The germline V and J ends were trimmed by 3 bases and 4 bases, with 15 bases remaining between them. CDR1 and CDR2 from the germline V gene are LNHDA and SQIVND (reference sequence).

The sample holds a few counts of this clone. Other DNA sequences within the sample encode an identical CDR3. The chain joins TRBV10-3 to TRBJ2-2; the D is unclear. Per germline, CDR1 ENHRY and CDR2 SYGVKD. V was pared by 0 bases and J by 3 bases, with 5 bases between. The length of the CDR3 is 14 residues. The CDR3 bases are TGTGCCATCAGTGAGTCAGCTGACACCGGGGAGCTGTTTTTT. This sequence encodes CAISESADTGELFF.

V is TRBV19 and J is TRBJ2-5; D uncertain. Germline-derived CDR1 and CDR2 are LNHDA and SQIVND (reference sequence). CDR3 length: 11 amino acids. The V end was cut by 8 bases, the J end by 2 bases, with 6 bases between. The CDR3 bases are TGTGCCAGTGGGCCACAAGAGACCCAGTACTTC. Translated: CASGPQETQYF.

The chain joins TRBV6-1 to TRBJ1-5; maybe TRBD1 (6 bases). The CDR3 loop spans 15 amino acids. Trimming removed 8 bases at V and 4 bases at J, with 18 bases between. Looked up from germline, CDR1 is MNHNS and CDR2 is SASEGT. CDR3 region: CASLGRGKRNQPQHF. As DNA, the CDR3 is TGTGCCAGCCTTGGCAGGGGCAAGAGGAATCAGCCCCAGCATTTT.

CDR3 bases: TGCGCCAGCGGGGACGTAGGTCCCGGGGAGCTGTTTTTT. This translates into CASGDVGPGELFF. J is TRBJ2-2 and V is TRBV5-1; D may be TRBD1 or TRBD2 (5 bases each). The CDR3 consists of 13 residues. CDR1 and CDR2 (germline): SGHRS, YFSETQ. Trimming pared 7 bases from V and 6 bases from J, leaving 13 bases between. Full variable domain (outside the CDR3, taken from reference TRBV5-1 and TRBJ2-2): KAGVTQTPRYLIKTRGQQVTLSCSPISGHRSVSWYQQTPGQGLQFLFEYFSETQRNKGNFPGRFSGRQFSNSRSEMNVSTLELGDSALYLCASGDVGPGELFFGEGSRLTVL.

The CDR3 here is CASSLVGARSGNTIYF. The CDR3 nucleotides are TGTGCCAGCAGCTTGGTAGGGGCCCGCTCTGGAAACACCATATATTTT. The chain links TRBV5-6 to TRBJ1-3, with D perhaps matching TRBD1 (5 bases). Germline assignment: CDR1 SGHDT and CDR2 YYEEEE. Deletions cut 0 bases from V and 0 bases from J, with 10 bases between. The CDR3 length is 16 residues. The whole variable domain, filled in from reference TRBV5-6 and TRBJ1-3, reads DAGVTQSPTHLIKTRGQQVTLRCSPKSGHDTVSWYQQALGQGPQFIFQYYEEEERQRGNFPDRFSGHQFPNYSSELNVNALLLGDSALYLCASSLVGARSGNTIYFGEGSWLTVV.

This chain joins TRBV4-2 and TRBJ2-1, with TRBD2 identical over 7 bases. The ends lost 4 bases at V and 9 bases at J; junction bases unmatched: 21. Germline V gene data show CDR1 as LGHNA and CDR2 as YNFKEQ. The CDR3 totals 18 residues. This chain's CDR3 is CASSLSDLVAGEPSEQFF. The CDR3 nucleotides are TGTGCCAGCAGCCTTTCCGATTTGGTTGCGGGGGAGCCCAGTGAGCAGTTCTTC.

V and J are TRBV28 and TRBJ2-1, with a weak D call TRBD2 (6 bases). This CDR3 comprises 13 residues. The V gene lost 6 bases and the J gene lost 8 bases, with 14 bases spanning the gap. Germline values: CDR1 MDHEN, CDR2 SYDVKM. The DNA for the CDR3 is TGTGCCAGCAGACTCCGACTAGGGGATGAGCAGTTCTTC. The encoded protein is CASRLRLGDEQFF.

The chain combines TRBV28 with TRBJ1-5, with TRBD1 matching over 8 bases. The CDR3 contains 14 residues. Germline CDR1 MDHEN, CDR2 SYDVKM. V dropped 7 bases and J dropped 5; count of bases not matched to a gene: 7. In DNA, the CDR3 is TGTGCCAGCATCAAGGGGGACAGGTATCAGCCCCAGCATTTT. Translation gives CASIKGDRYQPQHF.

In its sample, this clone was seen a few times. V and J are TRBV29-1 and TRBJ1-1, with 7 bases matching TRBD1. CDR1 is SQVTM, CDR2 ANQGSEA, per germline. This CDR3 has 12 amino acids. J was trimmed by 5 bases and V by 7 bases; bases with no gene match: 7. The DNA for the CDR3 is TGCAGCGCCTTTTCAGGGGGTACTGAAGCTTTCTTT. Translated: CSAFSGGTEAFF.

A word on this clone: A read error is possible here, since a much larger clone lies one base away. V gene TRBV30 combines with J gene TRBJ2-2; either TRBD1 or TRBD2 may supply D (5 bases each). CDR3 size: 15 residues. Germline CDR1 reads GTSNPN; CDR2 reads SVGIG (reference sequence). The CDR3: CAWSEGADRTGKLFF. CDR3 coding DNA: TGTGCCTGGAGCGAAGGGGCCGATAGGACCGGGAAGCTGTTTTTT.

This clone appeared a few times. This chain connects TRBV30 to TRBJ1-6, with a weak D call TRBD1 (6 bases). Trimming left V 4 bases short and J 4 bases short, with 8 bases between. This CDR3 comprises 13 residues. CDR1 and CDR2 (germline): GTSNPN, SVGIG (reference sequence). The CDR3 loop reads CAWTGEYNSPLHF. The CDR3 DNA reads as TGTGCCTGGACAGGGGAATATAATTCACCCCTCCACTTT.

This chain uses TRBV19 with TRBJ1-5, with 9 bases matching TRBD1. The CDR3 consists of 16 residues. The V and J ends lost 5 bases and 3 bases, in that order; junction bases with no gene match: 8. Germline CDR1 and CDR2: LNHDA and SQIVND (reference sequence). The CDR3 here is CASSGTGQGYNQPQHF. The CDR3 nucleotides read TGTGCCAGTAGTGGAACGGGACAGGGATACAATCAGCCCCAGCATTTT.

This clone was seen just once. The chain is built from TRBV27 and TRBJ2-5, with D perhaps given as TRBD1 or TRBD2 (5 bases each). The CDR3 length is 15 residues. Trimming cost V 0 bases and J 5 bases, with 13 bases left between them. From germline, CDR1 is MNHEY and CDR2 SMNVEV (reference sequence). CDR3 sequence reads: CASSLSPLRDETQYF. The CDR3 DNA is TGTGCCAGCAGTTTATCGCCCCTCAGGGACGAGACCCAGTACTTC.

The CDR3 DNA reads as TGTGCCACCGGACAGAGGAGAGAAAAACTGTTTTTT. Protein: CATGQRREKLFF. The gene calls are TRBV6-5 and TRBJ1-4; D may be TRBD1 (6 bases). Trimming shortened V by 10 bases and J by 8 bases, and 14 bases separated the two germline ends. Germline loops: CDR1 MNHEY, CDR2 SVGAGI. The CDR3 spans 12 residues.

The chain links TRBV9 to TRBJ2-7; D gene ambiguous. Trimming pared 0 bases from V and 6 bases from J, leaving 10 bases between. This CDR3 has 13 amino acids. The germline gives CDR1 SGDLS, CDR2 YYNGEE. The CDR3 nucleotides are TGTGCCAGCAGCGTAGCCCCCAGGAGCGAGCAGTACTTC. Translated, it gives CASSVAPRSEQYF.

The V gene is TRBV7-9, the J gene TRBJ2-1; TRBD2 is a possible D gene (5 bases). Trimming took off 5 bases at V and 0 bases at J, with 8 bases between the two ends. Germline V gene data show CDR1 as SEHNR and CDR2 as FQNEAQ (reference sequence). This CDR3 is built from 14 residues. The CDR3 region is CASSPDFSYNEQFF. CDR3 nucleotides: TGTGCCAGCAGCCCGGACTTCTCCTACAATGAGCAGTTCTTC.

The rearrangement joins TRBV18 to TRBJ1-5; D uncertain. V was pared by 0 bases and J by 2 bases, with 8 bases between. The CDR3 extends over 15 amino acids. Germline CDR1 is KGHSH and CDR2 is LQKENI. The CDR3 DNA sequence: TGTGCCAGCTCACCACCCAGTGAAGGCAATCAGCCCCAGCATTTT. This gives the protein CASSPPSEGNQPQHF.

The DNA for the CDR3 is TGTGCCAGCAGCTGGGGGCTTGGCGCCAAAAACATTCAGTACTTC. The encoded protein is CASSWGLGAKNIQYF. V gene TRBV11-2 combines with J gene TRBJ2-4; TRBD1 might be the D (6 bases). V shed 4 bases and J shed 1 base, with 11 bases lying between them. Germline V gene data show CDR1 as SGHAT and CDR2 as FQNNGV. The CDR3 runs to 15 residues.

About this clone itself: It differs at one base from a far larger clone, so likely a read error. The V call is TRBV7-2, the J call TRBJ1-4; no definite D call. Trimming shortened V by 5 bases and J by 2 bases, and 15 bases separated the two germline ends. Germline lookup yields CDR1 SGHTA and CDR2 FQGNSA. This CDR3 region has 16 residues. The CDR3 DNA follows: TGTGCCAGCAGCCAAGGTCGGGTCGTCACTAATGAAAAACTGTTTTTT. Encoded protein: CASSQGRVVTNEKLFF.

The table lists this clone with a few counts. The chain is built from TRBV28 and TRBJ2-3, with D perhaps matching TRBD1 or TRBD2 (5 bases each). Germline V gene sequence: CDR1 MDHEN, CDR2 SYDVKM. V was shortened by 4 bases and J by 0 bases, with 14 bases between the two germline ends. The CDR3 contains 16 residues. CDR3 residues: CASSSPGLTSTDTQYF. CDR3 nucleotides: TGTGCCAGCAGTTCCCCGGGGCTAACTAGCACAGATACGCAGTATTTT.

This clone was observed a handful of times. The chain combines TRBV6-6 with TRBJ1-1; D uncertain. The CDR3 spans 13 residues. Looked up from germline, CDR1 is MNHNY and CDR2 is SVGAGI (reference sequence). V was trimmed by 7 bases and J by 3 bases, leaving 12 bases between them. The chain's CDR3 is CASNPNIDTEAFF. The CDR3 coding sequence is TGTGCCAGCAACCCAAACATTGACACTGAAGCTTTCTTT.

A remark on this clone: A read error may produce the germline difference seen at one junction end. CDR3: CASSLGLAGFSGETQYF. Written as DNA, the CDR3 is TGTGCCAGCAGTTTGGGCCTAGCGGGCTTCTCCGGGGAGACCCAGTACTTC. The rearrangement joins TRBV5-4 to TRBJ2-5; 8 nucleotides agree with TRBD2. CDR3 length: 17 amino acids. Germline V gene lookup returns CDR1 SGHNT and CDR2 YYREEE (reference sequence).

This chain connects TRBV27 to TRBJ1-2; perhaps TRBD1 as D (5 bases). The ends were cut back, 4 bases at V and 3 bases at J, with 12 bases in the middle. Germline V gives CDR1 MNHEY, CDR2 SMNVEV (reference sequence). This CDR3 is 14 amino acids long. The CDR3 sequence: CASSSWTGDYGYTF. As DNA, the CDR3 is TGTGCCAGCAGTTCGTGGACGGGGGACTATGGCTACACCTTC.

V gene TRBV19 combines with J gene TRBJ2-7; perhaps TRBD1 as D (6 bases). Trimming removed 4 bases from V and 2 bases from J, with 15 bases in between. The CDR3 consists of 15 residues. Per germline, CDR1 LNHDA and CDR2 SQIVND (reference sequence). Here the CDR3 reads CASSTIPGQPYEQYF. The CDR3 DNA reads TGTGCCAGTAGTACAATTCCGGGACAACCCTACGAGCAGTACTTC.

The chain uses TRBV11-2 and TRBJ2-3; unclear D gene. From germline, CDR1 is SGHAT and CDR2 FQNNGV. The CDR3 length is 13 residues. Trimming pared 5 bases from V and 4 bases from J, leaving 10 bases between. CDR3 sequence (DNA): TGTGCCAGCAGCCTCCGGGTGGCAGATACGCAGTATTTT. Translating it yields CASSLRVADTQYF.

This clone has just a few counts. The same CDR3 arises from other DNA sequences in this sample as well. This chain joins TRBV14 and TRBJ2-5; D ambiguous. The CDR3 length is 13 residues. The germline V gene encodes CDR1 SGHDN and CDR2 FVKESK. Trimming took off 3 bases at V and 7 bases at J, with 12 bases between the two ends. CDR3 DNA: TGTGCCAGCAGCCATGGTGCAAGAGGGACCCAGTACTTC. Amino acids: CASSHGARGTQYF.